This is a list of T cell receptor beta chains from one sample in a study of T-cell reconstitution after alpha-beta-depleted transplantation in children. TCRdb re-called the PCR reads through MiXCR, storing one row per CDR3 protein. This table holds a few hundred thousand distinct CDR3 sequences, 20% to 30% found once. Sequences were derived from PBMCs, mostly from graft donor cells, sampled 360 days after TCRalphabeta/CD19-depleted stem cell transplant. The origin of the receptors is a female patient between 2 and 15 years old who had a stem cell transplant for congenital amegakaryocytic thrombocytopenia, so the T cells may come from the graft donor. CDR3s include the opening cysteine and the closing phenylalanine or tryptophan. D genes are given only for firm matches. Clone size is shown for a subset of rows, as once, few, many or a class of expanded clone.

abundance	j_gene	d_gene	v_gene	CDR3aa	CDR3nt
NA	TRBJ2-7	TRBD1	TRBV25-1	CASSELGTGTSYEQYF	TGTGCCAGCAGTGAATTAGGGACAGGGACTTCCTACGAGCAGTACTTC
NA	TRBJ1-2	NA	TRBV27	CASSFSEKDGYTF	TGTGCCAGCAGTTTTTCAGAGAAAGATGGCTACACCTTC
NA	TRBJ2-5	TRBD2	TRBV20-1	CSARTSGRLLQETQYF	TGCAGTGCCAGGACTAGCGGGAGACTGCTCCAAGAGACCCAGTACTTC
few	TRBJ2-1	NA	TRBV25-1	CASSGLGTYDEQFF	TGTGCCAGCAGTGGACTCGGGACCTACGATGAGCAGTTCTTC
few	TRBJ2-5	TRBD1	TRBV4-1	CASSQDDRGGRPQETQYF	TGCGCCAGCAGCCAAGACGACAGGGGAGGCCGTCCCCAAGAGACCCAGTACTTC
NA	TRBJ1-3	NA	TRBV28	CASSPGGAGNTIYF	TGTGCCAGCAGTCCCGGCGGAGCTGGAAACACCATATATTTT
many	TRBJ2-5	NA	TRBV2	CASRDWDTQETQYF	TGTGCCAGCAGAGATTGGGACACACAAGAGACCCAGTACTTC
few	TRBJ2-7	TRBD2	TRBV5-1	CASSLRLAGGHEQYF	TGCGCCAGCAGCCTACGACTAGCGGGAGGCCACGAGCAGTACTTC
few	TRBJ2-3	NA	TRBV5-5	CASSLSPGAASTDTQYF	TGTGCCAGCAGCTTGTCCCCTGGGGCGGCTAGCACAGATACGCAGTATTTT
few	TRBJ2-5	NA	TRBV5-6	CASSLFSKETQYF	TGTGCCAGCAGCTTGTTTAGCAAGGAGACCCAGTACTTC
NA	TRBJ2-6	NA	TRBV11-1	CASSIPSGTLKNSGANVLTF	TGTGCCAGCAGCATACCTTCCGGGACACTTAAAAACTCTGGGGCCAACGTCCTGACTTTC
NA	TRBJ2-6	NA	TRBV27	CASAPNQLSGANVLTF	TGTGCCAGCGCCCCAAACCAGCTCTCTGGGGCCAACGTCCTGACTTTC
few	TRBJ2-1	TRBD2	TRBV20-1	CSLRTSGSKTYNEQFF	TGCAGTCTTAGGACTAGCGGGAGTAAAACCTACAATGAGCAGTTCTTC
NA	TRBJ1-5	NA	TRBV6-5	CASSYDRNQPQHF	TGTGCCAGCAGTTATGACAGGAATCAGCCCCAGCATTTT